This TCR beta chain was captured by sequencing in a study of cytomegalovirus exposure and HLA in healthy donors. General study findings and limits: Other equally common chains were less clonally expanded than HLA-associated TCR beta chains, a later analysis showed. Based on reports, TCR beta sequences accurately predicted HLA-A and HLA-B alleles for most subjects. There were three CMV-associated chains whose specificity for CMV antigens was confirmed in vitro.

PCR involved 60 Vbeta and 13 Jbeta primers. Libraries were prepared by immunoSEQ multiplex PCR; TCRdb keeps only in-frame clonotypes and omits some of them. The sample has around 120,000 clones; 74% are singletons. The germline CDR1 and CDR2 sequences are LNHDA and SQIVND (reference sequence). V lost 1 base to trimming and J lost 2 bases, with 10 bases between them. The CDR3 is 15 amino acids. A note on this clone: Its antigen is unknown.

Sequences were obtained from PBMCs. This chain links TRBV19 with TRBJ2-3; D not certain. The sequence came from a man aged 50 or older in good health and CMV-seropositive. The CDR3 reads CASSIGGLYTDTQYF. The CDR3 DNA is TGTGCCAGTAGTATAGGCGGATTGTACACAGATACGCAGTATTTT.